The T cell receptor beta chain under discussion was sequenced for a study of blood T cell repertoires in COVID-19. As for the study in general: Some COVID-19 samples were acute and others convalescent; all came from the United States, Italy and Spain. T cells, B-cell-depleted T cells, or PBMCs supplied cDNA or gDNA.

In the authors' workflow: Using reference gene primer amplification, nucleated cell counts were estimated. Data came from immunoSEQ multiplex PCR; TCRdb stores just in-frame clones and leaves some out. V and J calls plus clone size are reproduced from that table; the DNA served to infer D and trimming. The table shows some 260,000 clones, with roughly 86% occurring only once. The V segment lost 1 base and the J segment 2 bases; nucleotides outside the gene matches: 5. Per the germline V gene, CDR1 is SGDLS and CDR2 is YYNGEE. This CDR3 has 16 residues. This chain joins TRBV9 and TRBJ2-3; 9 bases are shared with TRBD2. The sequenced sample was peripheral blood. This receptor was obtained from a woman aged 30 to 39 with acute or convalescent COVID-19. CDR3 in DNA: TGTGCCAGCAGCGTATCGTCTAGCGGGGTCACAGATACGCAGTATTTT. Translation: CASSVSSSGVTDTQYF.